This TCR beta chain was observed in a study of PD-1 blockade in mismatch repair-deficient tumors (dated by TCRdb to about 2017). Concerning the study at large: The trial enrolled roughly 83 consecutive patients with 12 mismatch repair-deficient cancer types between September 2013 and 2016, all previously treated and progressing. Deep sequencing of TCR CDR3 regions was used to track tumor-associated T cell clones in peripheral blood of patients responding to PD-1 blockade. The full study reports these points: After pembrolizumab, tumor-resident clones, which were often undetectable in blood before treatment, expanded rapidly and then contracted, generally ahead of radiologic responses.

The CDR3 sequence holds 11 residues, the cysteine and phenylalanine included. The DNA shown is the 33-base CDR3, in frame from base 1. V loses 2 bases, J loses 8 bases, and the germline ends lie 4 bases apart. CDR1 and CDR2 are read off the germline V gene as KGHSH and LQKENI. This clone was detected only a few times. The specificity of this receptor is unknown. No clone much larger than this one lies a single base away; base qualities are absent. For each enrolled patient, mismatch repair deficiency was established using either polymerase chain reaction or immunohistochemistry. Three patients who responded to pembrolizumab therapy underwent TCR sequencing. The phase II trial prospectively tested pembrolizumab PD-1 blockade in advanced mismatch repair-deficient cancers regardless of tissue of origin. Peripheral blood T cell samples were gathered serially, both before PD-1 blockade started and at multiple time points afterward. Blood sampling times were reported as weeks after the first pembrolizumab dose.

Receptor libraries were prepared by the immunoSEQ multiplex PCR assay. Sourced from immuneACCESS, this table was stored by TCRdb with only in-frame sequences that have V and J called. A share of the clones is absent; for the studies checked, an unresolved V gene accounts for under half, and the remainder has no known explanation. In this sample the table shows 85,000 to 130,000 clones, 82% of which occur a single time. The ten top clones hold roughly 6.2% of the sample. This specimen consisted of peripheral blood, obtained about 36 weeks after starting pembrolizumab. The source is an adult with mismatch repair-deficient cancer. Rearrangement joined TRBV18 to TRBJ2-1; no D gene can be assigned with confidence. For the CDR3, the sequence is CASSPEHEQFF. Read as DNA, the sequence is TGTGCCAGCTCACCAGAGCATGAGCAGTTCTTC.